The clone carrying this T cell receptor beta chain has just a few counts. Its target is unknown. A read error may be the cause here, since a much bigger clone is one base away. The sample holds other DNA sequences that translate to the same CDR3. Extraction and reverse transcription of RNA yielded cDNA as the sequencing template. This table comes from immunoSEQ multiplex PCR, and its TCRdb copy is limited to in-frame clones, with some not included. The sample lists 98,000 or so clones, around 59% occurring once. The entry originates in a study of CD8+ T cells in alopecia areata. Notes on the study in general: Scalp sequencing captures resident alphabeta T cells of normal skin too. Compared with normal scalp, lesional scalp had higher clonality and more expanded CD8+ clones.

The CDR3 has 16 amino acids. V dropped 4 bases and J dropped 5; count of bases not matched to a gene: 13. The germline V gene encodes CDR1 SGHNT and CDR2 YYREEE (reference sequence). Sequencing input: CD8+ T cells sorted from blood. The gene calls are TRBV5-4 and TRBJ2-7; TRBD1 aligns across 9 bases. This clonotype was sampled from a human donor in good health. This CDR3 is CASSQDLGQGGNEQYF. CDR3 bases: TGTGCCAGCAGCCAAGATTTGGGACAGGGCGGTAACGAGCAGTACTTC.